Detailed here is one TCR beta chain. The target antigen is unknown. The source of the sample is a study of cytomegalovirus exposure and HLA in healthy donors. Study results and limitations: High sensitivity and specificity were reportedly achieved when the classifier diagnosed cytomegalovirus status.

CDR1 is MNHEY and CDR2 is SMNVEV in the germline V gene (reference sequence). V was clipped by 4 bases and J by 8 bases; unmatched bases: 13. CDR3 length equals 17 residues. Separate from the approximately 700-subject first cohort was the 120-subject validation cohort, to which the donors belonged. TCRdb's table, derived via immunoSEQ multiplex PCR, lists solely in-frame clones and lacks some. The sample records 250,000 to 350,000 clones, approximately 85% being singletons. What was sequenced was PBMCs. V usage is TRBV27 and J usage is TRBJ1-4, with TRBD1 matching 10 bases. The sequence derives from a man aged 25 to 40 in good health and CMV-seronegative. This CDR3 reads CASSSRTGGVYNEKLFF. CDR3 sequence (DNA): TGTGCCAGCAGTTCTAGGACAGGGGGGGTTTACAACGAAAAACTGTTTTTT.